These 15 T cell receptor beta chains share one sample of origin, sequenced in a study of regulatory T cells in long-lasting Graves disease. The authors built TCR beta libraries using iRepertoire HTBI primers and Arm-PCR of CDR3 regions. MiXCR, run by TCRdb on the multiplex PCR reads, gives a single entry per CDR3 protein. Of roughly 300,000 distinct CDR3 sequences listed, 22% are singletons. The sample's time point: persistent/refractory GD, antithyroid drugs over 5 years with positive TRAb. Making the TCR library involved RNA that had been extracted from PBMCs. Sequencing was performed on peripheral blood mononuclear cells (PBMCs), taken when the disease was refractory, from a patient treated with antithyroid drugs. The source is a female donor with Graves disease.

This clonotype was picked up a small number of times. CDR3 coding DNA: TGTGCCAGCAGTCGTGACTTATCAGGGACCCAGTACTTC. It is translated as CASSRDLSGTQYF. This chain links TRBV28 with TRBJ2-5; D call uncertain. V lost 5 bases, J lost 7 bases, and 14 bases lay in between. The length of the CDR3 is 13 residues. Per the germline V gene, CDR1 is MDHEN and CDR2 is SYDVKM. Filled out from reference TRBV28 and TRBJ2-5, the complete variable domain reads DVKVTQSSRYLVKRTGEKVFLECVQDMDHENMFWYRQDPGLGLRLIYFSYDVKMKEKGDIPEGYSVSREKKERFSLILESASTNQTSMYLCASSRDLSGTQYFGPGTRLLVL.

This clonotype was observed many times. This chain uses TRBV20-1 with TRBJ1-4; possibly TRBD1 for D (5 bases). The V and J ends lost 0 bases and 8 bases respectively, with 13 bases between them. CDR1 DFQATT and CDR2 SNEGSKA come from the germline V gene (reference sequence). This CDR3 has 14 residues. CDR3 DNA: TGCAGTGCTAGAGAGGGGCAGGTGGGGGAAAAACTGTTTTTT. Its translation: CSAREGQVGEKLFF.

The J gene is TRBJ1-3, the V gene TRBV7-9, with D tentatively TRBD1 (5 bases). V was shortened by 5 bases and J by 7 bases, with 15 bases between the two germline ends. There are 14 residues in the CDR3. The V gene's germline CDR1 is SEHNR and CDR2 FQNEAQ (reference sequence). The CDR3 bases are TGTGCCAGCAGCAAGGTGGAAGAGGGGAACACCATATATTTT. Its translation is CASSKVEEGNTIYF.

This clonotype was found many times. The chain combines TRBV6-5 with TRBJ1-2; a weak D match, TRBD1 (6 bases). The germline V gene encodes CDR1 MNHEY and CDR2 SVGAGI. CDR3 size: 15 residues. V was cut by 4 bases and J by 7 bases, with 19 bases left in between. The CDR3 sequence is CASSSSRGPWGGYTF. For the CDR3, the DNA is TGTGCCAGCAGTTCTTCCAGGGGACCGTGGGGTGGCTACACCTTC.

This clonotype was seen only a few times. V gene TRBV20-1 combines with J gene TRBJ2-3, with 7 bases that match TRBD1. The CDR3 totals 15 residues. Germline loops: CDR1 DFQATT, CDR2 SNEGSKA (reference sequence). The junction had 9 bases not matched to a gene; V was cut back by 5 bases and J by 1 base. The CDR3 reads CSADNRGLGTDTQYF. The CDR3 DNA follows: TGCAGTGCTGACAACAGGGGTTTGGGCACAGATACGCAGTATTTT.

With regard to this clonotype: Sequence at one end of the junction differs from germline and may be a read error. The chain recombines TRBV6-2 or TRBV6-3 with TRBJ2-2; D tentatively reads TRBD1 or TRBD2 (6 bases each). The CDR3 length is 14 residues. Germline V gene lookup returns CDR1 MNHEY and CDR2 SVGEGT. The CDR3 DNA reads TGTGCGAGCACCCGGGGGCAGGACACCGGGGAGCTGTTTTTT. Translating it yields CASTRGQDTGELFF.

In its sample, this clonotype was seen a few times. V gene TRBV9 combines with J gene TRBJ2-5, with TRBD1 matching over 12 bases. Trimming at V came to 6 bases and at J to 4 bases, leaving 7 bases not matched to a gene. Germline V gene data show CDR1 as SGDLS and CDR2 as YYNGEE. This CDR3 region has 15 residues. The CDR3 spells CASNREGQGAETQYF. The DNA for the CDR3 is TGTGCCAGCAATCGAGAGGGACAGGGGGCAGAGACCCAGTACTTC.

This clonotype was seen at least ten times. The chain recombines TRBV27 with TRBJ1-1; tentative D call: TRBD1 (5 bases). This CDR3 region has 13 residues. Germline V gives CDR1 MNHEY, CDR2 SMNVEV (reference sequence). Trimming took off 4 bases at V and 3 bases at J, with 9 bases between the two ends. The CDR3 nucleotides read TGTGCCAGCAGTTCGGGAGGGGACACTGAAGCTTTCTTT. The encoded protein is CASSSGGDTEAFF.

This clonotype was seen more than once but under ten times. The chain couples TRBV28 to TRBJ2-7, with TRBD2 matching over 8 bases. J was trimmed by 4 bases and V by 6 bases; bases with no gene match: 11. Per the germline V gene, CDR1 is MDHEN and CDR2 is SYDVKM. This CDR3 spans 15 amino acids. Here the CDR3 reads CASRPSSGGGYEQYF. In nucleotides, the CDR3 is TGTGCCAGCAGACCCTCCTCGGGGGGGGGGTACGAGCAGTACTTC.

This clonotype was recorded at least ten times. The chain joins TRBV6-1 to TRBJ2-7; D might be TRBD1 (6 bases). V lost 5 bases, J lost 2 bases, and 13 bases lay in between. Germline CDR1 MNHNS, CDR2 SASEGT. The CDR3 consists of 14 residues. The DNA for the CDR3 is TGTGCCAGCAGTCAAATACAGGGCCCCTACGAGCAGTACTTC. Amino acid sequence: CASSQIQGPYEQYF.

This clonotype was found many times. The J gene is TRBJ2-5, the V gene TRBV12-3 or TRBV12-4; 9 bases align to TRBD2. The CDR3 contains 19 residues. V was pared by 7 bases and J by 2 bases, with 20 bases of the junction left unmatched. The CDR3 loop is CASTNREAVAGEGQETQYF. DNA for the CDR3: TGTGCCAGCACCAATAGGGAGGCGGTAGCGGGAGAGGGGCAAGAGACCCAGTACTTC.

This clonotype appeared a few times. The DNA for the CDR3 is TGCGCCAGCAGCTCACTCCCATTTTTAGCGGGAGAGGCAGAGACCCAGTACTTC. Its translation: CASSSLPFLAGEAETQYF. The chain is built from TRBV5-1 and TRBJ2-5; 9 bases fit TRBD2. The V segment lost 3 bases and the J segment 4 bases; nucleotides outside the gene matches: 16. The CDR3 runs 18 residues. Germline-derived CDR1 and CDR2 are SGHRS and YFSETQ.

This clonotype was seen ten or more times. This chain connects TRBV28 to TRBJ2-7, with D maybe TRBD2 (5 bases). This CDR3 is 14 amino acids long. Per germline, CDR1 MDHEN and CDR2 SYDVKM. V was cut by 5 bases and J by 6 bases, with 17 bases left in between. CDR3 sequence reads: CASSRGGSPSEQYF. Written as DNA, the CDR3 is TGTGCCAGCAGTCGTGGAGGTAGCCCGAGCGAGCAGTACTTC. The full variable domain, with the rest looked up from reference TRBV28 and TRBJ2-7, is DVKVTQSSRYLVKRTGEKVFLECVQDMDHENMFWYRQDPGLGLRLIYFSYDVKMKEKGDIPEGYSVSREKKERFSLILESASTNQTSMYLCASSRGGSPSEQYFGPGTRLTVT.

On this clonotype: A much larger clone lies a single base off, so this may be a read error. This chain uses TRBV6-2 or TRBV6-3 with TRBJ1-4, with D perhaps TRBD1 (5 bases). The V gene's germline CDR1 is MNHEY and CDR2 SVGEGT. The CDR3 covers 14 residues. CDR3 nucleotide sequence: TGTGCCAGCAGTTACTCGCAGGGAGGCGAAAAACAGTTTTTT. Its translation is CASSYSQGGEKQFF.

This clonotype came up many times. This chain joins TRBV4-1 and TRBJ2-7; no reliable D call. The V gene's germline CDR1 is MGHRA and CDR2 YSYEKL. V was pared by 0 bases and J by 2 bases, with 11 bases between. CDR3 length: 15 amino acids. The chain's CDR3 is CASSQESQSPYEQYF. The CDR3 bases are TGCGCCAGCAGCCAAGAATCCCAATCCCCCTACGAGCAGTACTTC.